The 32 T cell receptor beta chains below come from one sample, sequenced in a study of shared clonotypes between healthy human individuals (TCRdb year 2020). Libraries were prepared through the immunoSEQ multiplex PCR assay. TCRdb limited this immuneACCESS table to in-frame rearrangements with V and J called. A share of clones is missing; checked studies link under half to unresolved V genes, and the rest is unexplained. The sample table records 1,500,000 or so clones; approximately 98.5% of these occur just once. The ten largest clones take up under 0.45% of the sample. Sequencing was performed on naive CD4+ T cells sorted from blood. The intended sense of this specimen's cell subset or site label: CD45RA+ positively selected. These receptors were obtained from a man between 25 and 39 years old in good health.

This rearrangement joins TRBV19 to TRBJ2-1; no reliable D call. Germline assignment: CDR1 LNHDA and CDR2 SQIVND (reference sequence). The CDR3 consists of 16 residues. V was pared by 1 base and J by 5 bases, with 15 bases between. The CDR3 here is CASSIVELYRNNEQFF. For the CDR3, the DNA is TGTGCCAGTAGTATAGTAGAACTATACCGAAACAATGAGCAGTTCTTC.

V is TRBV7-6 and J is TRBJ2-5; TRBD2 matches at 7 bases. Germline V gene sequence: CDR1 SGHVS, CDR2 FNYEAQ. Trimming at V came to 7 bases and at J to 4 bases, leaving 12 bases not matched to a gene. CDR3 size: 15 residues. The CDR3 coding sequence is TGTGCCAGCATTTTAGCGGGCCGAGGATCAGAGACCCAGTACTTC. Translation gives CASILAGRGSETQYF. Full variable domain (rest looked up from reference TRBV7-6 and TRBJ2-5): GAGVSQSPRYKVTKRGQDVALRCDPISGHVSLYWYRQALGQGPEFLTYFNYEAQQDKSGLPNDRFSAERPEGSISTLTIQRTEQRDSAMYRCASILAGRGSETQYFGPGTRLLVL.

The chain carries TRBV7-6 and TRBJ1-3, with D possibly being TRBD1 (5 bases). The germline V and J ends were trimmed by 1 base and 0 bases, with 7 bases remaining between them. CDR3 size: 15 residues. CDR1 and CDR2 from the germline V gene are SGHVS and FNYEAQ. CDR3 coding DNA: TGTGCCAGCAGCTTAGGGGACTACTCTGGAAACACCATATATTTT. Translating gives CASSLGDYSGNTIYF.

The CDR3 loop is CASSLPTGTRTSGYTF. The CDR3, as DNA: TGTGCCAGCAGCCTACCGACAGGGACTAGGACTAGTGGCTACACCTTC. The J gene is TRBJ1-2, the V gene TRBV7-9, with 7 bases lining up with TRBD1. After removal of 5 bases from V and 7 bases from J, the junction contained 16 bases not matched to a gene. The CDR3 is 16 residues long. Germline CDR1 is SEHNR and CDR2 is FQNEAQ (reference sequence).

This clone showed up just once. The chain uses TRBV6-5 and TRBJ1-3; 7 bases align to TRBD1. Germline CDR1 reads MNHEY; CDR2 reads SVGAGI. The CDR3 runs 14 residues. Unmatched junction bases numbered 2, after V lost 6 bases and J lost 0 bases. CDR3 in amino acids: CASRTGSSGNTIYF. The CDR3 DNA reads TGTGCCAGCAGGACAGGGAGCTCTGGAAACACCATATATTTT.

The J gene is TRBJ1-4, the V gene TRBV7-2, with TRBD1 matching 8 bases. Germline V gives CDR1 SGHTA, CDR2 FQGNSA. Losses at the gene ends were 5 bases for V and 8 bases for J; bases not matched to a gene: 7. There are 14 residues in the CDR3. CDR3 in amino acids: CASSIDRGREKLFF. In nucleotides, the CDR3 is TGTGCCAGCAGCATAGACAGGGGACGGGAAAAACTGTTTTTT.

V is TRBV7-8 and J is TRBJ2-7, with a weak D call TRBD1 (6 bases). The CDR3 sequence is 11 residues long. V was pared by 5 bases and J by 6 bases, with 8 bases between. Germline CDR1 and CDR2: SGHVS and FQNEAQ. The chain's CDR3 is CASSQGGEQYF. The DNA of the CDR3 is TGTGCCAGCAGCCAAGGGGGCGAGCAGTACTTC.

CDR3 in amino acids: CASSPQGSTYEQYF. DNA for the CDR3: TGTGCCAGCAGTCCACAGGGGTCCACCTACGAGCAGTACTTC. The chain carries TRBV28 and TRBJ2-7, with 7 bases lining up with TRBD1. The length of the CDR3 is 14 residues. The germline V gene encodes CDR1 MDHEN and CDR2 SYDVKM. V was clipped by 5 bases and J by 2 bases; unmatched bases: 6.

The genes are TRBV18 and TRBJ1-3; perhaps TRBD1 as D (6 bases). CDR3 length: 15 residues. Germline loops: CDR1 KGHSH, CDR2 LQKENI. Trimming shortened V by 3 bases and J by 5 bases, and 14 bases separated the two germline ends. In DNA form, the CDR3 reads TGTGCCAGCTCACCGGCAGGGGATTATAGAAACACCATATATTTT. Protein product: CASSPAGDYRNTIYF.

The gene calls are TRBV15 and TRBJ2-1, with 8 bases fitting TRBD1. CDR3 size: 15 residues. With 5 bases clipped from V and 4 bases from J, the junction kept 7 bases outside the gene matches. Germline V lookup: CDR1 LNHNV, CDR2 YYDKDF (reference sequence). The CDR3 reads CATSLPGGAYNEQFF. Here the CDR3 DNA reads TGTGCCACCAGCCTTCCAGGGGGCGCTTACAATGAGCAGTTCTTC.

The chain combines TRBV2 with TRBJ2-1; 7 positions agree with TRBD2. CDR3 size: 16 residues. V shed 5 bases and J 5 bases; nucleotides not matched to a gene: 12. Per germline, CDR1 SNHLY and CDR2 FYNNEI. The CDR3 DNA is TGTGCCAGCAGTACGAACCCCTTGGGACTAAACAATGAGCAGTTCTTC. Encoded protein: CASSTNPLGLNNEQFF. Complete variable domain (other parts from reference TRBV2 and TRBJ2-1): EPEVTQTPSHQVTQMGQEVILRCVPISNHLYFYWYRQILGQKVEFLVSFYNNEISEKSEIFDDQFSVERPDGSNFTLKIRSTKLEDSAMYFCASSTNPLGLNNEQFFGPGTRLTVL.

The V and J genes are TRBV21-1 and TRBJ2-7; the DNA was not used to check the table's D call, TRBD1. TRBV21-1 is shown as a pseudogene. The CDR3 runs to 16 residues. CDR3: CASSKPRQGISYEQYF. CDR3 bases: TGTGCCAGCAGCAAGCCCAGACAGGGGATATCCTACGAGCAGTACTTC.

Of note for this clone: Other DNA sequences in the same sample also yield this CDR3. V gene TRBV9 combines with J gene TRBJ2-1, with 7 positions matching TRBD2. The V gene's germline CDR1 is SGDLS and CDR2 YYNGEE. The CDR3 loop spans 15 amino acids. The trim removed 5 bases at V and 6 bases at J, leaving 11 bases unmatched. The CDR3: CASSPRLATVNEQFF. The CDR3 DNA follows: TGTGCCAGCAGTCCCCGACTAGCTACTGTCAATGAGCAGTTCTTC.

The chain is built from TRBV6-5 and TRBJ2-5; a possible D gene is TRBD1 (6 bases). CDR1 and CDR2 from the germline V gene are MNHEY and SVGAGI. CDR3 size: 15 residues. V lost 0 bases to trimming and J lost 1 base, with 9 bases between them. CDR3 nucleotides: TGTGCCAGCAGTTACTCGGGGACACGCCAAGAGACCCAGTACTTC. The encoded protein is CASSYSGTRQETQYF.

A note on this clone: Different DNA sequences within this sample yield the same CDR3. The J gene is TRBJ1-2, the V gene TRBV29-1; D is undetermined. The CDR3 loop spans 9 amino acids. The V and J ends lost 4 bases and 7 bases respectively, with 4 bases between them. CDR1 is SQVTM, CDR2 ANQGSEA, per germline. CDR3 DNA sequence: TGCAGCGTTGCCCCTGGCTACACCTTC. This encodes CSVAPGYTF.

The rearrangement joins TRBV7-3 to TRBJ2-1; 8 positions match TRBD2. J was trimmed by 0 bases and V by 0 bases; bases with no gene match: 4. In germline, CDR1 is SGHTA, CDR2 FQGTGA. CDR3 size: 17 residues. CDR3: CASSLTSGASSYNEQFF. CDR3 nucleotide sequence: TGTGCCAGCAGCTTAACTAGCGGGGCGAGCTCCTACAATGAGCAGTTCTTC. Complete variable domain (other parts from reference TRBV7-3 and TRBJ2-1): GAGVSQTPSNKVTEKGKYVELRCDPISGHTALYWYRQSLGQGPEFLIYFQGTGAADDSGLPNDRFFAVRPEGSVSTLKIQRTERGDSAVYLCASSLTSGASSYNEQFFGPGTRLTVL.

CDR3 DNA sequence: TGTGCCAGCAGCCCGAGGACAGGGCATAACTATGGCTACACCTTC. This encodes CASSPRTGHNYGYTF. The chain combines TRBV7-9 with TRBJ1-2; 8 nucleotides line up with TRBD1. Germline CDR1 SEHNR, CDR2 FQNEAQ (reference sequence). The trim removed 5 bases at V and 1 base at J, leaving 6 bases unmatched. The CDR3 is made up of 15 amino acids.

Details on this clone: Within the sample, other DNA sequences also encode this same CDR3. The genes are TRBV9 and TRBJ1-1; D is undetermined. Trimming stripped 0 bases from V and 1 base from J, with 7 bases between. Germline CDR1 and CDR2: SGDLS and YYNGEE. This CDR3 has 14 residues. CDR3 loop: CASSVGFGNTEAFF. As DNA, the CDR3 is TGTGCCAGCAGCGTAGGATTCGGGAACACTGAAGCTTTCTTT. Variable domain in full (rest from reference TRBV9 and TRBJ1-1): DSGVTQTPKHLITATGQRVTLRCSPRSGDLSVYWYQQSLDQGLQFLIQYYNGEERAKGNILERFSAQQFPDLHSELNLSSLELGDSALYFCASSVGFGNTEAFFGQGTRLTVV.

The chain combines TRBV7-9 with TRBJ2-1; D is unclear. V was trimmed by 4 bases and J by 7 bases, leaving 11 bases between them. The CDR3 loop spans 13 amino acids. Per germline, CDR1 SEHNR and CDR2 FQNEAQ (reference sequence). CDR3 nucleotides: TGTGCCAGCAGCTCCCCTAGGAAGAATGAGCAGTTCTTC. Protein sequence: CASSSPRKNEQFF.

The chain combines TRBV19 with TRBJ1-4; D ambiguous. This CDR3 has 11 residues. V lost 3 bases and J 8 bases, leaving 4 bases between the germline ends. The germline CDR1 and CDR2 sequences are LNHDA and SQIVND (reference sequence). In nucleotides, the CDR3 is TGTGCCAGTAGTATGTTAGAAAAACTGTTTTTT. Protein: CASSMLEKLFF.

This clone was seen just once. CDR3 DNA: TGTGCCATCAGTGATGGGGGAGGGTTACAGCCCCAGCATTTT. Protein sequence: CAISDGGGLQPQHF. The chain uses TRBV10-3 and TRBJ1-5, with a tentative D call TRBD1 (5 bases). Trimming stripped 3 bases from V and 7 bases from J, with 13 bases between. Germline lookup yields CDR1 ENHRY and CDR2 SYGVKD. The CDR3 extends over 14 amino acids.

This chain connects TRBV29-1 to TRBJ1-5; D perhaps matches TRBD1 (5 bases). V gave up 7 bases and J gave up 0 bases, with 13 bases separating them. Germline V lookup: CDR1 SQVTM, CDR2 ANQGSEA. This CDR3 has 14 amino acids. CDR3 sequence reads: CSGKGLISNQPQHF. The DNA of the CDR3 is TGCAGCGGAAAGGGACTGATTAGCAATCAGCCCCAGCATTTT.

The rearrangement joins TRBV29-1 to TRBJ2-1; 7 bases align to TRBD2. Looked up from germline, CDR1 is SQVTM and CDR2 is ANQGSEA. CDR3 length: 13 amino acids. The junction had 7 bases not matched to a gene; V was cut back by 5 bases and J by 6 bases. CDR3 sequence: CSVRREILNEQFF. In DNA form, the CDR3 reads TGCAGCGTTAGGCGGGAGATCCTCAATGAGCAGTTCTTC.

The chain combines TRBV5-5 with TRBJ1-1; D is unresolved. The germline V gene encodes CDR1 SGHKS and CDR2 YYEKEE (reference sequence). The CDR3 contains 15 residues. The ends were cut back, 1 base at V and 1 base at J, with 11 bases in the middle. In DNA form, the CDR3 reads TGTGCCAGCAGCTTGTTAGGCAACCAGAACACTGAAGCTTTCTTT. This gives the protein CASSLLGNQNTEAFF.

The rearrangement links TRBV18 to TRBJ2-1; 10 nucleotides align to TRBD1. The V gene end was trimmed by 4 bases and the J gene end by 6 bases; junction bases not matched to a gene: 6. This CDR3 region has 15 residues. The germline V gene has CDR1 KGHSH and CDR2 LQKENI. In DNA form, the CDR3 reads TGTGCCAGCTCACGGACAGGGGGATTATTCAATGAGCAGTTCTTC. Translating gives CASSRTGGLFNEQFF.

In the case of this clone: This CDR3 is also generated by other DNA sequences in the sample. The J gene is TRBJ1-1, the V gene TRBV7-9; D is undetermined. The length of the CDR3 is 14 residues. Germline V lookup: CDR1 SEHNR, CDR2 FQNEAQ (reference sequence). The ends were cut back, 0 bases at V and 1 base at J, with 6 bases in the middle. The CDR3, as DNA: TGTGCCAGCAGCTTAGCGGGAGGGAACACTGAAGCTTTCTTT. Protein sequence: CASSLAGGNTEAFF. Combining the CDR3 with reference TRBV7-9 and TRBJ1-1 gives the whole variable domain DTGVSQNPRHKITKRGQNVTFRCDPISEHNRLYWYRQTLGQGPEFLTYFQNEAQLEKSRLLSDRFSAERPKGSFSTLEIQRTEQGDSAMYLCASSLAGGNTEAFFGQGTRLTVV.

Here the CDR3 DNA reads TGCGCCAGCAGCTTGTCGCTAGATCCATACCAAGAGACCCAGTACTTC. Its translation: CASSLSLDPYQETQYF. The chain couples TRBV5-1 to TRBJ2-5; D is unresolved. Germline-derived CDR1 and CDR2 are SGHRS and YFSETQ. Trimming shortened V by 1 base and J by 0 bases, and 13 bases separated the two germline ends. This CDR3 is built from 16 residues.

The chain combines TRBV28 with TRBJ1-1, with D unresolved. CDR1 is MDHEN, CDR2 SYDVKM, per germline. CDR3 length equals 11 residues. V was clipped by 11 bases and J by 7 bases, with 14 bases between them. CDR3 DNA sequence: TGTGCCTGCTCGGTCGGTTTTGAAGCTTTCTTT. Protein: CACSVGFEAFF.

The chain combines TRBV11-2 with TRBJ2-7; D possibly corresponds to TRBD1 (6 bases). Germline V gives CDR1 SGHAT, CDR2 FQNNGV. The CDR3 has 15 residues. V was pared by 4 bases and J by 1 base, with 14 bases between. CDR3 in amino acids: CASSSTGMGSYEQYF. As DNA, the CDR3 is TGTGCCAGCAGCTCTACAGGGATGGGTTCCTACGAGCAGTACTTC.

The chain carries TRBV2 and TRBJ2-1; 9 bases align to TRBD2. V trimming: 7 bases; J trimming: 3 bases; junction bases outside the gene matches: 10. Germline V gives CDR1 SNHLY, CDR2 FYNNEI. The CDR3 extends over 16 amino acids. The CDR3 DNA follows: TGTGCCAGCAAGAGTAGCGGGAGTCCTAGCTACAATGAGCAGTTCTTC. Residues: CASKSSGSPSYNEQFF.

This chain links TRBV9 with TRBJ2-7, with D perhaps matching TRBD2 (5 bases). CDR3 length equals 14 residues. The germline V gene has CDR1 SGDLS and CDR2 YYNGEE. V was clipped by 4 bases and J by 7 bases, with 18 bases between them. The CDR3 is CASSPGNLKWEQYF. The CDR3 nucleotides are TGTGCCAGCAGCCCCGGGAACCTCAAGTGGGAGCAGTACTTC.

This chain joins TRBV2 and TRBJ2-1; 7 nucleotides agree with TRBD1. The J segment lost 3 bases and the V segment lost 7 bases, leaving 9 bases of the junction unmatched. The CDR3 contains 15 residues. Germline assignment: CDR1 SNHLY and CDR2 FYNNEI. CDR3 protein: CASTPPGTVYNEQFF. The DNA of the CDR3 is TGTGCCAGCACCCCTCCAGGGACAGTCTACAATGAGCAGTTCTTC.